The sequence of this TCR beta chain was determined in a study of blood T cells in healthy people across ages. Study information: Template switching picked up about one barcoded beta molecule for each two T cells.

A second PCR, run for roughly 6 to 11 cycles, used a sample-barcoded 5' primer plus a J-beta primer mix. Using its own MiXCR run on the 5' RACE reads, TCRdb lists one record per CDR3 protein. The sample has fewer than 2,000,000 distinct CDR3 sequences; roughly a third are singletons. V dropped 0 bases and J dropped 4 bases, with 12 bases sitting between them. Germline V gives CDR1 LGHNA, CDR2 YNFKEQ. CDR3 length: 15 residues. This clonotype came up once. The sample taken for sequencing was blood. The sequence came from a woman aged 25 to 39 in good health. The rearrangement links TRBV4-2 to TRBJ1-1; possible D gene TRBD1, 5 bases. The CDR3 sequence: CASSQEPQGSTEAFF. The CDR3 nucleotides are TGTGCCAGCAGCCAAGAACCCCAGGGTAGCACTGAAGCTTTCTTT.